This T cell receptor (beta chain) was retrieved from a study of early T cells in non-severe SARS-CoV-2 infection (dated by TCRdb to 2020 to 2022). Describing the broader study: Bulk RNA from unsorted whole blood was used for TCR sequencing, so alpha and beta chains could not be paired.

The full study reports these points: Matching against VDJdb was skewed toward anti-spike CD8 responses, likely underestimated virus-specific expansions, and missed private and CD4 specificities.

With respect to this clonotype: Its antigen remains unidentified. No base quality values were provided; no much bigger clone lies one nucleotide off.

A case-control design nested within a healthcare worker cohort in London, UK, was used, with weekly nasopharyngeal swab PCR tests and blood sampling performed. Healthcare workers were recruited during the week of the UK lockdown, between 23 and 31 March 2020, and followed weekly for up to 16 weeks. The library was prepared using 5' RACE. The sequencing machine was a NextSeq 500. In the TCR library protocol, unique molecular identifiers were attached to individual cDNA molecules to correct for PCR bias and sequencing error. Both TCR alpha and beta chains were sequenced, and tight co-correlation was observed between alpha and beta sequence abundances in each sample. The study's own analysis went as follows. Decombinator V4 was used to annotate TCR sequences for V gene, J gene and CDR3. Expanded TCRs were defined as changing significantly between any two time points under a Poisson model with p below 0.0001. Abundances of TCRs were expressed as counts per million after normalisation to the total number of TCRs sequenced in each sample. TRAV1-2 paired with TRAJ12, TRAJ20 or TRAJ33 defined MAIT TCRs, while TRAV10 paired with TRAJ18 defined iNKT TCRs. VDJdb, accessed 1 November 2021, was searched for CMV, EBV and SARS-CoV-2 annotated TCRs, with TCRs annotated for multiple antigens excluded. TCRdb trimmed the raw reads at Q25, called clones with MiXCR and kept productive beta chains. Rows matching on CDR3 protein sequence are summarized as one entry with the most common DNA and genes. It is TCRdb's table, rather than the study itself, that gives the V and J calls and clone size. This sample lists around 77,000 distinct CDR3 sequences; 10% to 15% were detected once. The ten largest clonotypes hold 15% to 17% of the sample.

For CDR1 and CDR2, the germline V gene (reference sequence) lists MNHEY and SMNVEV. V is cut by 3 bases and J by 0 bases, and the space between the germline ends is 9 bases. The CDR3 runs 14 amino acids, cysteine and phenylalanine included. The retained sequence is limited to the CDR3, 42 bases, with the frame set at the first base. This chain is built from TRBV27 and TRBJ2-7; TRBD1 could be the D gene, as 7 bases match. The specimen was whole blood, collected at baseline. This receptor was obtained from an adult who was a healthcare worker with PCR-confirmed SARS-CoV-2 infection or an uninfected control (not recorded which). The donor label of this sample is uncertain. The DNA reads as follows: TGTGCCAGCAGTTTCCAGGGGGGCTCCTACGAGCAGTACTTC. This is translated as CASSFQGGSYEQYF.